This T cell receptor (beta chain) was obtained from a study of CD8 T cells in ankylosing spondylitis. General study results and limits: Disease-associated clones were reportedly significantly overrepresented in matched ankylosing spondylitis synovial fluid. Several highly homologous variants made up a TCR beta motif, and this motif appeared characteristic of ankylosing spondylitis blood.

TCRdb itself ran the 5' RACE reads through MiXCR, one entry per CDR3 protein. The table shows fewer than 650,000 distinct CDR3 sequences, with approximately 11% occurring only once. There are a few counts of this clonotype. The antigen is undetermined. Sequencing input: blood, either unsorted or a sorted T cell fraction (not recorded which). The sequence was obtained from a male donor with ankylosing spondylitis.

The CDR3 bases are TGTGCCACCGGTCTAGCGCGGTGGGAAGGCTACGAGCAGTACTTC. It is translated as CATGLARWEGYEQYF. This chain links TRBV15 with TRBJ2-7; D perhaps matches TRBD2 (6 bases). Germline V lookup: CDR1 LNHNV, CDR2 YYDKDF (reference sequence). Between the trimmed V and J ends, which lost 8 bases and 3 bases, there was a span of 20 bases. This CDR3 comprises 15 residues.